This record looks at one T cell receptor beta chain sequence and its context. Its antigen is currently not known. Base qualities were left out, and no much larger clone turns up one base away. In Seattle, one collaborating source enrolled patients while the infection was active and tracked those patients longitudinally over the course of disease. The collaborating institutions used their own protocols to collect whole blood in K2EDTA tubes. For TCRbeta analysis, collaborators shipped samples as frozen whole blood, isolated PBMCs, or DNA extracted from either of those sample types. The data are from a study of blood T cell repertoires in COVID-19 (dated by TCRdb to about 2020). Concerning the study at large: Samples covering the acute and convalescent phases of COVID-19 were provided by collaborators in the United States, Italy and Spain. Subjects who had been exposed to COVID-19, were actively infected with it, or had recovered from it provided the deeply sampled blood TCRbeta repertoires that made up the dataset. The prospective study material was composed of cDNA or gDNA derived from T cells, B-cell-depleted T cells, or PBMCs. A de-identified subject ID, COVID-19 status, age in years and sex were almost always included in the sample metadata. Where available, HLA class I and class II types were taken from metadata supplied by the sample provider and were not determined by assay-based typing. Samples were obtained from the ongoing ImmuneRACE study (first 160 participants) and from 1,254 subjects provided by 6 global collaborators. A freely available public database, intended as a resource for researchers studying the immune response to SARS-CoV-2, is where the repertoires were released.

As encoded in the germline V gene (reference sequence), CDR1 is MNHNY while CDR2 is SVGAGI. At the junction V is shortened by 7 bases and J by 6 bases, with 16 bases in between. The CDR3 numbers 13 residues from cysteine through phenylalanine. Of the read, only the CDR3 DNA is kept; its 39 bases are in frame from base 1. TCRbeta CDR3 regions were amplified from genomic DNA using the immunoSEQ Assay, a bias-controlled multiplex PCR. In the paper's pipeline: The number of nucleated cells in each sample was estimated by amplification of reference gene primers within the assay. Sequence reads were collapsed and filtered to measure the absolute abundance of every unique TCRbeta CDR3 rearrangement. For each sample, productive Simpson clonality was calculated as the square root of Simpson's diversity index over productive rearrangements. The clones in this table, taken by TCRdb from immuneACCESS, are in-frame only. Not every clone is retained; where verified, under half of the shortfall comes from an unresolved V gene, and the cause of the rest is unknown. The V and J calls and clone size are taken from that table; D and trimming were inferred from the DNA. This sample gives over 75,000 clones in total; about 90% of them show up just once. In total, the top ten clones hold around 4.3% of the sample.

What the research found in general, with its limitations: The quantity of clinical and demographic metadata differed by source and by participant and was supplied without curation.

Sequenced material: peripheral blood. The chain is assembled from TRBV6-6 and TRBJ2-7; no D gene is confidently identified. The origin of this receptor is a human donor with COVID-19, enrolled during active disease. The donor label of this sample is uncertain. The encoded CDR3 is CASTHGEVLEQYF. The sequenced DNA: TGTGCCAGCACCCACGGAGAGGTTCTCGAGCAGTACTTC.